The clone carrying this T cell receptor beta chain was detected only once. Its antigen is as yet unknown. This sample was taken from a study of T cell responses to AZD1222 COVID-19 vaccine. Assay: immunoSEQ multiplex PCR; the TCRdb copy retains only in-frame clones and omits some. The sample consists of under 150,000 clones, about nine tenths of them appearing once. Trimming took 3 bases from V and 4 from J; bases not matched to a gene: 8. The CDR3 covers 17 residues. Germline V CDR1 and CDR2: LGHNA, YNFKEQ. Findings and limits, study-wide: Repertoire sampling occurred only after the peak T cell response.

The material sequenced was peripheral blood, taken on day 0 of MenACWY control vaccination. This sequence joins TRBV4-2 and TRBJ2-3; TRBD2 aligns across 12 bases. This clonotype was obtained from an adult in good health. CDR3 nucleotide sequence: TGTGCCAGCAGCCATTCTTCTAGCGGGAGGGCCTCAGATACGCAGTATTTT. Translated, it gives CASSHSSSGRASDTQYF.